This is a list of T cell receptor beta chains from one sample in a study of OX40 agonist ivuxolimab in advanced cancers. Produced via immunoSEQ multiplex PCR; TCRdb's table is partial and in-frame only. The data hold roughly 50,000 clones, with about 86% observed a single time. The material was CD4+ or CD8+ T cells sorted from blood, obtained in a trial of the OX40 agonist ivuxolimab. The receptors originated from an adult with an advanced solid tumor such as melanoma, head and neck, liver or kidney cancer. Both conserved end residues are part of each CDR3. A D gene is named only where the DNA matches it firmly. Some rows mark clone size as missing; the rest say once, few, many or name a class of expanded clone.

J gene,V gene,D gene,clone size,CDR3 protein,CDR3 DNA
TRBJ1-2,TRBV6-5,NA,NA,CASSPLGELGYTF,TGTGCCAGCAGCCCCTTGGGGGAGTTAGGCTACACCTTC
TRBJ2-7,TRBV5-1,NA,NA,CASSLPSGGNEQYF,TGCGCCAGCAGCTTGCCGTCCGGGGGTAACGAGCAGTACTTC
TRBJ2-7,TRBV10-3,NA,NA,CAISDRMGGHEQYF,TGTGCCATCAGTGATCGGATGGGGGGGCACGAGCAGTACTTC
TRBJ2-3,TRBV9,NA,NA,CASTQSIIPTDTQYF,TGTGCCAGCACCCAAAGCATCATACCTACAGATACGCAGTATTTT
TRBJ2-6,TRBV19,NA,NA,CASSPGSGQATFSGANVLTF,TGTGCCAGTAGTCCCGGGAGCGGACAGGCCACTTTCTCTGGGGCCAACGTCCTGACTTTC
TRBJ1-1,TRBV6-4,NA,NA,CASRPGDFNTEAFF,TGTGCCAGCAGGCCCGGGGATTTTAACACTGAAGCTTTCTTT
TRBJ2-7,TRBV5-4,TRBD2,NA,CASSRGAGVEQYF,TGTGCCAGCAGCCGAGGCGCGGGGGTAGAGCAGTACTTC
TRBJ1-2,TRBV7-6,NA,NA,CASSLGGHGYGYTF,TGTGCCAGCAGCTTAGGGGGGCACGGCTATGGCTACACCTTC
TRBJ2-1,TRBV18,NA,few,CASSTVGFNEQFF,TGTGCCAGCTCAACAGTAGGTTTCAATGAGCAGTTCTTC
TRBJ2-3,TRBV19,TRBD2,NA,CASTPQAGLAGSTDTQYF,TGTGCCAGTACCCCCCAAGCAGGACTAGCGGGAAGCACAGATACGCAGTATTTT
TRBJ2-5,TRBV5-1,NA,NA,CASSPQGWETQYF,TGCGCCAGCAGCCCGCAGGGATGGGAGACCCAGTACTTC
TRBJ1-2,TRBV19,NA,NA,CASSTPPRGGNYGYTF,TGTGCCAGTAGTACCCCCCCGAGGGGCGGTAACTATGGCTACACCTTC
TRBJ1-1,TRBV20-1,NA,once,CSASGGPEAFF,TGCAGTGCTAGCGGCGGGCCTGAAGCTTTCTTT
TRBJ2-3,TRBV7-8,NA,NA,CASSSGTDTQYF,TGTGCCAGCAGCTCCGGCACAGATACGCAGTATTTT
TRBJ2-7,TRBV11-2,TRBD1,NA,CASSNPGQGFYEQYF,TGTGCCAGCAGCAACCCGGGACAGGGTTTCTACGAGCAGTACTTC
TRBJ2-3,TRBV7-2,TRBD2,NA,CASSVGRTSGGSDTQYF,TGTGCCAGCAGCGTGGGCCGGACTAGCGGGGGCTCAGATACGCAGTATTTT
TRBJ2-7,TRBV6-1,NA,few,CASSGFHSYEQYF,TGTGCCAGCTCGGGGTTTCACTCCTACGAGCAGTACTTC
TRBJ1-1,TRBV18,TRBD1,NA,CASSQMTGAVNTEAFF,TGTGCCAGCTCACAAATGACAGGGGCCGTGAACACTGAAGCTTTCTTT
TRBJ2-6,TRBV5-6,TRBD1,NA,CASSSPGQSFSGANVLTF,TGTGCCAGCAGCTCTCCGGGACAGTCCTTCTCTGGGGCCAACGTCCTGACTTTC
TRBJ1-2,TRBV5-6,NA,NA,CASSLAVGRGHGYTF,TGTGCCAGCAGCTTGGCCGTAGGTCGGGGGCATGGCTACACCTTC
TRBJ2-5,TRBV12-5,NA,NA,CASGLEETQYF,TGTGCTAGTGGTTTGGAAGAGACCCAGTACTTC
TRBJ1-4,TRBV15,NA,once,CATSSKTATSEKLFF,TGTGCCACCAGCTCCAAAACAGCTACCTCTGAAAAACTGTTTTTT
TRBJ1-2,TRBV2,NA,few,CASSGDLGGYTF,TGTGCCAGCAGTGGGGACCTAGGTGGCTACACCTTC
TRBJ1-2,TRBV2,NA,NA,CASSGGPDSNYGYTF,TGTGCCAGCAGTGGAGGCCCCGACAGTAACTATGGCTACACCTTC
TRBJ2-5,TRBV19,TRBD1,NA,CASSRDRVETQYF,TGTGCCAGTAGCAGGGACAGGGTGGAGACCCAGTACTTC
TRBJ1-2,TRBV19,TRBD1,NA,CASMGPGTGRPPSYGYTF,TGTGCCAGTATGGGCCCCGGGACAGGGCGCCCTCCGAGCTATGGCTACACCTTC
TRBJ2-1,TRBV5-1,NA,NA,CASSLATTRDNEQFF,TGCGCCAGCAGCTTGGCGACAACACGGGACAATGAGCAGTTCTTC
TRBJ2-5,TRBV6-5,NA,NA,CASTLSLGQETQYF,TGTGCCAGCACCCTATCCCTGGGCCAAGAGACCCAGTACTTC
TRBJ1-3,TRBV19,NA,NA,CASKLRVSSGNTIYF,TGTGCCAGTAAGCTACGGGTATCATCTGGAAACACCATATATTTT
TRBJ1-4,TRBV18,NA,NA,CASSPENRAAATNEKLFF,TGTGCCAGCTCACCCGAAAATAGGGCGGCAGCAACTAATGAAAAACTGTTTTTT
TRBJ1-2,TRBV6-5,NA,once,CATSNHRVDGYTF,TGTGCCACTTCCAATCACAGGGTGGATGGCTACACCTTC
TRBJ1-3,TRBV19,TRBD1,NA,CASRGGQGTGNTIYF,TGTGCCAGTAGAGGAGGACAGGGGACTGGAAACACCATATATTTT
TRBJ2-5,TRBV5-1,NA,once,CASSLDTSPQYF,TGCGCCAGCAGCTTGGACACCTCACCCCAGTACTTC
TRBJ1-1,TRBV18,NA,NA,CASSPAGQINTEAFF,TGTGCCAGCTCACCAGCAGGACAGATCAACACTGAAGCTTTCTTT
TRBJ1-2,TRBV19,NA,NA,CASSSAGLGGYTF,TGTGCCAGTAGTTCGGCGGGGCTGGGTGGCTACACCTTC
TRBJ1-3,TRBV27,NA,NA,CASTTYTGNTIYF,TGTGCCAGCACGACATATACTGGAAACACCATATATTTT
TRBJ2-1,TRBV5-1,TRBD1,NA,CASSPDRRGQPFENEQFF,TGCGCCAGCAGCCCCGATCGTAGGGGGCAACCCTTTGAGAATGAGCAGTTCTTC
TRBJ2-6,TRBV28,NA,NA,CASGVPGANVLTF,TGTGCCAGCGGGGTTCCTGGGGCCAACGTCCTGACTTTC
TRBJ2-5,TRBV5-4,TRBD2,NA,CASSLAPSGETQYF,TGTGCCAGCAGCTTGGCCCCTAGCGGAGAGACCCAGTACTTC
TRBJ2-2,TRBV4-1,NA,NA,CASTRTGTFTTGELFF,TGCGCCAGCACCCGAACCGGGACTTTCACCACCGGGGAGCTGTTTTTT
TRBJ2-5,TRBV5-1,NA,NA,CASSLSILRQETQYF,TGCGCCAGCAGCTTGTCGATCCTGCGACAAGAGACCCAGTACTTC
TRBJ1-4,TRBV7-9,TRBD1,NA,CASSLDNRGVGEKLFF,TGTGCCAGCAGCTTAGATAACAGGGGCGTAGGCGAAAAACTGTTTTTT
TRBJ2-3,TRBV5-1,TRBD1,once,CASSLARGQGTDTQYF,TGCGCCAGCAGCTTGGCCCGGGGACAGGGGACAGATACGCAGTATTTT
TRBJ2-6,TRBV9,NA,NA,CASSVSQSGANVLTF,TGTGCCAGCAGCGTATCCCAGTCTGGGGCCAACGTCCTGACTTTC
TRBJ1-1,TRBV5-1,NA,NA,CASRTAQPNTEAFF,TGCGCCAGCAGAACTGCACAGCCGAACACTGAAGCTTTCTTT
TRBJ1-3,TRBV2,NA,NA,CASSDWGYGNTIYF,TGTGCCAGCAGTGACTGGGGGTACGGAAACACCATATATTTT
TRBJ1-1,TRBV7-6,NA,NA,CASTRSYGPLDTEAFF,TGTGCCAGCACCCGAAGCTATGGCCCCTTGGACACTGAAGCTTTCTTT
TRBJ1-5,TRBV7-9,NA,NA,CASSLGWATMHKAQHF,TGTGCCAGCAGCTTAGGCTGGGCCACGATGCATAAGGCCCAGCATTTT